The clone carrying this T cell receptor beta chain was observed a single time. Only in-frame clones appear in the TCRdb table, and some are missing; sequencing was by immunoSEQ multiplex PCR. The table shows 1.6 million or so clones, with approximately 97% occurring only once. These data are taken from a study of shared clonotypes between healthy human individuals. What was sequenced was naive CD4+ T cells sorted from blood. Subset indicated: CD45RA+ positively selected. The source of this sequence is a man aged 30 to 39 in good health.

The CDR3 region is CAWGEVQGGNQPQHF. In DNA, the CDR3 is TGTGCCTGGGGGGAGGTCCAGGGCGGGAATCAGCCCCAGCATTTT. This rearrangement joins TRBV30 to TRBJ1-5, with D perhaps matching TRBD1 (5 bases). Germline V gene lookup returns CDR1 GTSNPN and CDR2 SVGIG (reference sequence). V was trimmed by 5 bases and J by 4 bases, leaving 18 bases between them. The CDR3 runs 15 residues.